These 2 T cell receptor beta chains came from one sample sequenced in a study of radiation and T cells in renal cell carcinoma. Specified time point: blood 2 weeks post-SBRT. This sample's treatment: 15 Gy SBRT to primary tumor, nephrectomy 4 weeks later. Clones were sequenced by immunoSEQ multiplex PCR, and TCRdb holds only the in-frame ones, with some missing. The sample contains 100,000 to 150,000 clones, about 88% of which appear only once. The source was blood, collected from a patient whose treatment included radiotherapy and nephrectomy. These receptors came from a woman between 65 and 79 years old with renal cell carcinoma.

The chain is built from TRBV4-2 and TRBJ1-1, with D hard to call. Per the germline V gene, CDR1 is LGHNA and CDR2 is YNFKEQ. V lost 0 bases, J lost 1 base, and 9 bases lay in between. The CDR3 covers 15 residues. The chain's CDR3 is CASSQDRRGNTEAFF. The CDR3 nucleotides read TGTGCCAGCAGCCAAGATCGCAGAGGGAACACTGAAGCTTTCTTT.

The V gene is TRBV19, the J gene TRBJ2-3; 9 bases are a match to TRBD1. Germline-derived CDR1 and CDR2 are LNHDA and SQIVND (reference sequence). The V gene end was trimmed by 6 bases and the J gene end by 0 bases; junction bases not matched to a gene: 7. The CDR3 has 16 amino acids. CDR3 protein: CASSKRQGESTDTQYF. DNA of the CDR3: TGTGCCAGTAGCAAGCGACAGGGGGAAAGCACAGATACGCAGTATTTT.